These 12 T cell receptor beta chains share one sample of origin, sequenced in a study of blood T cell repertoires in COVID-19. Measured with immunoSEQ multiplex PCR; TCRdb has only the in-frame clones, and not every one. Here the sample spans 440,000 or so clones, approximately 89% being singletons. Material: peripheral blood. The receptors derive from a woman aged 40 to 50 with COVID-19, enrolled during active disease.

This clone appeared a few times. The chain links TRBV7-2 to TRBJ1-1; 7 nucleotides agree with TRBD1. CDR3 size: 15 residues. Germline CDR1 and CDR2: SGHTA and FQGNSA. V lost 5 bases, J lost 3 bases, and 9 bases stayed unmatched. In DNA form, the CDR3 reads TGTGCCAGCAGCCCCCAACAGGGGACCCACACTGAAGCTTTCTTT. Translation: CASSPQQGTHTEAFF.

This clone was detected once. The chain joins TRBV19 to TRBJ1-2, with D maybe TRBD1 (5 bases). Germline CDR1 and CDR2: LNHDA and SQIVND (reference sequence). The CDR3 spans 14 residues. Trimming left V 3 bases short and J 1 base short, with 9 bases between. The CDR3 loop reads CASSISGFNYGYTF. The CDR3 region has the DNA TGTGCCAGTAGTATTTCAGGGTTTAACTATGGCTACACCTTC. Full variable domain (missing parts from reference TRBV19 and TRBJ1-2): DGGITQSPKYLFRKEGQNVTLSCEQNLNHDAMYWYRQDPGQGLRLIYYSQIVNDFQKGDIAEGYSVSREKKESFPLTVTSAQKNPTAFYLCASSISGFNYGYTFGSGTRLTVV.

This clone was recorded once. One end of the junction does not line up with germline, which may come from a read error. This chain links TRBV5-8 with TRBJ2-4; maybe TRBD1 (5 bases). The length of the CDR3 is 14 residues. The germline gives CDR1 SGHTS, CDR2 YDEGEE. The CDR3 region is CASSLTRNIGNRSF. The CDR3 nucleotides read TGTGCCAGCAGCCTGACGAGAAATATAGGGAACAGGAGCTTC.

The chain has TRBV2 and TRBJ2-5, with D unclear. This CDR3 spans 14 amino acids. Trimming removed 6 bases from V and 2 bases from J, with 13 bases in between. The germline gives CDR1 SNHLY, CDR2 FYNNEI. The CDR3 is CASRFFGGQETQYF. Here the CDR3 DNA reads TGTGCCAGCAGGTTCTTTGGCGGACAAGAGACCCAGTACTTC.

The rearrangement joins TRBV6-1 to TRBJ1-2; TRBD1 is a possible D gene (6 bases). V was cut by 2 bases and J by 7 bases, with 11 bases left in between. CDR3 size: 13 residues. The V gene's germline CDR1 is MNHNS and CDR2 SASEGT. CDR3 amino acids: CASSERGSGGYTF. The DNA of the CDR3 is TGTGCCAGCAGTGAAAGGGGGAGTGGTGGCTACACCTTC.

The gene calls are TRBV2 and TRBJ2-5, with 8 bases matching TRBD1. The CDR3 has 13 residues. J was trimmed by 2 bases and V by 8 bases; bases with no gene match: 4. Germline CDR1 reads SNHLY; CDR2 reads FYNNEI. This CDR3 reads CASAGTGQETQYF. As DNA, the CDR3 is TGTGCCAGCGCGGGGACAGGACAAGAGACCCAGTACTTC.

The chain couples TRBV27 to TRBJ1-1; 10 bases are shared with TRBD1. This CDR3 has 14 amino acids. The germline CDR1 and CDR2 sequences are MNHEY and SMNVEV (reference sequence). The J segment lost 4 bases and the V segment lost 8 bases, leaving 7 bases of the junction unmatched. CDR3 amino acids: CASGRDRGATEAFF. CDR3 sequence (DNA): TGTGCCAGCGGCCGGGACAGGGGAGCCACTGAAGCTTTCTTT.

J is TRBJ2-1 and V is TRBV18; 14 nucleotides align to TRBD2. This CDR3 is built from 16 residues. Germline CDR1 reads KGHSH; CDR2 reads LQKENI. J gave up 10 bases and V 1 base, and 6 bases lay outside the gene matches. This CDR3 reads CASSPQGLAGVGEQFF. Written as DNA, the CDR3 is TGTGCCAGCTCACCACAGGGACTAGCGGGAGTTGGAGAGCAGTTCTTC.

V usage is TRBV28 and J usage is TRBJ1-3, with D hard to call. Looked up from germline, CDR1 is MDHEN and CDR2 is SYDVKM. V was shortened by 5 bases and J by 4 bases, with 24 bases between the two germline ends. This CDR3 region has 18 residues. Here the CDR3 DNA reads TGTGCCAGCAGTAACCCTCAAGGAGGGCGCGTAGCCGGAAACACCATATATTTT. Amino acid sequence: CASSNPQGGRVAGNTIYF. Drawing the rest from reference TRBV28 and TRBJ1-3, the complete variable domain is DVKVTQSSRYLVKRTGEKVFLECVQDMDHENMFWYRQDPGLGLRLIYFSYDVKMKEKGDIPEGYSVSREKKERFSLILESASTNQTSMYLCASSNPQGGRVAGNTIYFGEGSWLTVV.

The chain has TRBV18 and TRBJ1-1; D not certain. V lost 2 bases and J 0 bases, leaving 4 bases between the germline ends. Germline CDR1 is KGHSH and CDR2 is LQKENI. CDR3 length: 13 amino acids. Here the CDR3 reads CASSPRVNTEAFF. For the CDR3, the DNA is TGTGCCAGCTCACCAAGAGTGAACACTGAAGCTTTCTTT.

This clone has just a few counts. V and J are TRBV5-1 and TRBJ1-1; 8 bases line up with TRBD1. Germline trimming cut 4 bases from V and 0 bases from J; bases unmatched to any gene: 8. This CDR3 is built from 16 residues. Germline CDR1 reads SGHRS; CDR2 reads YFSETQ. CDR3 nucleotide sequence: TGCGCCAGCAGCGCCGGGACAGGTAAAATGAACACTGAAGCTTTCTTT. Protein: CASSAGTGKMNTEAFF.

This rearrangement joins TRBV28 to TRBJ1-1; tentative D call: TRBD1 (5 bases). V lost 1 base and J lost 6, with 15 bases in between. The CDR3 totals 15 residues. From germline, CDR1 is MDHEN and CDR2 SYDVKM. The CDR3 loop is CASSLLLGGSAEAFF. The CDR3 DNA reads as TGTGCCAGCAGTTTATTGCTCGGGGGTAGCGCTGAAGCTTTCTTT. Based on the CDR3 plus reference TRBV28 and TRBJ1-1, the full variable domain is DVKVTQSSRYLVKRTGEKVFLECVQDMDHENMFWYRQDPGLGLRLIYFSYDVKMKEKGDIPEGYSVSREKKERFSLILESASTNQTSMYLCASSLLLGGSAEAFFGQGTRLTVV.